The 28 T cell receptor beta chains below come from one sample, sequenced in a study of cytomegalovirus exposure and HLA in healthy donors. Amplification used 60 Vbeta primers and 13 Jbeta primers. The table came from immunoSEQ multiplex PCR; TCRdb's copy has only in-frame clones and leaves some out. The sample lists over 100,000 clones, 84% occurring once. The sample consisted of PBMCs. Every receptor here comes from a young woman in good health and CMV-seropositive.

A single count supports this clone. The CDR3 DNA is TGTGCCAGCAGCCAGGGGGGTAGGTACGAGCAGTACTTC. It specifies CASSQGGRYEQYF. V is TRBV7-9 and J is TRBJ2-7, with D possibly being TRBD1 (7 bases). From germline, CDR1 is SEHNR and CDR2 FQNEAQ (reference sequence). The CDR3 length is 13 residues. V lost 5 bases to trimming and J lost 4 bases, with 12 bases between them.

The CDR3: CASSFYPGGQVPYEQYF. The CDR3 DNA reads TGTGCCAGCAGCTTTTACCCTGGAGGACAGGTCCCGTACGAGCAGTACTTC. The chain couples TRBV7-9 to TRBJ2-7; 7 bases map to TRBD1. This CDR3 spans 17 amino acids. From germline, CDR1 is SEHNR and CDR2 FQNEAQ (reference sequence). The V segment lost 3 bases and the J segment 4 bases; nucleotides outside the gene matches: 15.

The chain joins TRBV28 to TRBJ1-2; D gene uncertain. The CDR3 is 12 amino acids. V lost 4 bases, J lost 6 bases, and 9 bases lay in between. CDR1 and CDR2 from the germline V gene are MDHEN and SYDVKM. The CDR3 DNA is TGTGCCAGCAGTTCCAGTAATGATGGCTACACCTTC. Translating it yields CASSSSNDGYTF.

Comment on this clone: Germline and junction disagree at one end, which may indicate a read error. The J gene is TRBJ2-5, the V gene TRBV4-1; D not resolved. This CDR3 spans 15 amino acids. Germline CDR1 MGHRA, CDR2 YSYEKL. The CDR3 coding sequence is TGCGCCAGCAGCCAAGATTCCGTGTACCAAGAGGCCCAGTACTTC. Its protein product is CASSQDSVYQEAQYF.

This clone has only a few counts. This chain joins TRBV7-3 and TRBJ2-7; D not resolved. CDR3 size: 12 residues. Germline CDR1 reads SGHTA; CDR2 reads FQGTGA. V shed 2 bases and J shed 6 bases, with 8 bases lying between them. CDR3 DNA sequence: TGTGCCAGCAGCTTAGTAAGAGGCGAGCAGTACTTC. Amino acids: CASSLVRGEQYF. The full variable domain, with the rest looked up from reference TRBV7-3 and TRBJ2-7, is GAGVSQTPSNKVTEKGKYVELRCDPISGHTALYWYRQSLGQGPEFLIYFQGTGAADDSGLPNDRFFAVRPEGSVSTLKIQRTERGDSAVYLCASSLVRGEQYFGPGTRLTVT.

The genes are TRBV25-1 and TRBJ2-5; D is unclear. The CDR3 has 14 amino acids. The germline V and J ends were trimmed by 0 bases and 4 bases, with 9 bases remaining between them. Germline V gives CDR1 MGHDK, CDR2 SYGVNS. Here the CDR3 reads CASSEYRGSETQYF. CDR3 bases: TGTGCCAGCAGTGAATACAGAGGCTCAGAGACCCAGTACTTC.

The chain carries TRBV7-3 and TRBJ2-1; the match to TRBD2 covers 9 bases. CDR1 SGHTA and CDR2 FQGTGA come from the germline V gene. CDR3 length: 15 residues. Trimming at V came to 5 bases and at J to 4 bases, leaving 6 bases not matched to a gene. In DNA form, the CDR3 reads TGTGCCAGCAGCCTCGGTACTAGCGGGTACAATGAGCAGTTCTTC. This gives the protein CASSLGTSGYNEQFF. The variable domain in full, completed from reference TRBV7-3 and TRBJ2-1, reads GAGVSQTPSNKVTEKGKYVELRCDPISGHTALYWYRQSLGQGPEFLIYFQGTGAADDSGLPNDRFFAVRPEGSVSTLKIQRTERGDSAVYLCASSLGTSGYNEQFFGPGTRLTVL.

The chain combines TRBV11-2 with TRBJ2-7; D is ambiguous. CDR1 is SGHAT, CDR2 FQNNGV, per germline. Between the trimmed V and J ends, which lost 8 bases and 2 bases, there was a span of 4 bases. The CDR3 is made up of 10 amino acids. The DNA for the CDR3 is TGTGCCAGCGCGACCTACGAGCAGTACTTC. Its translation: CASATYEQYF.

This clone was observed a handful of times. V is TRBV5-4 and J is TRBJ2-5; a weak D match, TRBD2 (6 bases). The germline gives CDR1 SGHNT, CDR2 YYREEE (reference sequence). V lost 3 bases to trimming and J lost 4 bases, with 13 bases between them. This CDR3 has 14 amino acids. Here the CDR3 reads CASSSSGHLETQYF. In DNA, the CDR3 is TGTGCCAGCAGCTCAAGCGGGCACTTAGAGACCCAGTACTTC.

CDR3: CASSGLAGDEQFF. The CDR3 DNA is TGTGCCAGCAGTGGACTAGCGGGGGACGAGCAGTTCTTC. V is TRBV2 and J is TRBJ2-1; TRBD2 matches at 12 bases. Germline V gene lookup returns CDR1 SNHLY and CDR2 FYNNEI. This CDR3 contains 13 residues. The junction had 2 bases not matched to a gene; V was cut back by 4 bases and J by 10 bases.

The rearrangement uses TRBV28 and TRBJ2-5; 8 bases match TRBD1. Losses at the gene ends were 5 bases for V and 2 bases for J; bases not matched to a gene: 7. CDR3 length equals 15 residues. Per germline, CDR1 MDHEN and CDR2 SYDVKM. CDR3 protein: CASSLRTGWQETQYF. CDR3 sequence (DNA): TGTGCCAGCAGTCTCAGGACAGGGTGGCAAGAGACCCAGTACTTC.

V usage is TRBV12-5 and J usage is TRBJ2-1; TRBD1 might be the D (8 bases). The CDR3 is made up of 16 amino acids. The germline V gene has CDR1 LGHNT and CDR2 FRNRAP. V was shortened by 4 bases and J by 3 bases, with 16 bases between the two germline ends. In DNA form, the CDR3 reads TGTGCTAGTGGTTCCCCGACAGGGGAGGGCTACAATGAGCAGTTCTTC. It yields the protein CASGSPTGEGYNEQFF.

The chain carries TRBV7-3 and TRBJ1-1; no definite D call. CDR3 size: 13 residues. CDR1 is SGHTA and CDR2 is FQGTGA in the germline V gene. Trimming stripped 5 bases from V and 4 bases from J, with 11 bases between. CDR3 DNA sequence: TGTGCCAGCAGCACAAGACTTTTCACTGAAGCTTTCTTT. Residues: CASSTRLFTEAFF. Full variable domain (rest looked up from reference TRBV7-3 and TRBJ1-1): GAGVSQTPSNKVTEKGKYVELRCDPISGHTALYWYRQSLGQGPEFLIYFQGTGAADDSGLPNDRFFAVRPEGSVSTLKIQRTERGDSAVYLCASSTRLFTEAFFGQGTRLTVV.

The chain carries TRBV13 and TRBJ2-2; TRBD2 agrees at 8 bases. The germline V gene encodes CDR1 PRHDT and CDR2 FYEKMQ (reference sequence). The junction had 5 bases not matched to a gene; V was cut back by 1 base and J by 7 bases. CDR3 length equals 15 residues. DNA for the CDR3: TGTGCCAGCAGCTTAGCGGGGGGGCCTCACGGGGAGCTGTTTTTT. Encoded protein: CASSLAGGPHGELFF.

V and J are TRBV6-1 and TRBJ2-5; D is possibly TRBD2 (5 bases). V was cut by 4 bases and J by 2 bases, with 8 bases left in between. Germline CDR1 MNHNS, CDR2 SASEGT. CDR3 length: 13 residues. CDR3 nucleotide sequence: TGTGCCAGCAGTGTTGGAGGTCAAGAGACCCAGTACTTC. Translation gives CASSVGGQETQYF.

This clone was counted once. The identical CDR3 is also encoded by other nucleotide sequences in the sample. The genes are TRBV5-1 and TRBJ2-7; a possible D gene is TRBD1 (5 bases). Trimming removed 5 bases from V and 3 bases from J, with 12 bases in between. CDR1 is SGHRS, CDR2 YFSETQ, per germline. This CDR3 spans 13 amino acids. For the CDR3, the DNA is TGCGCCAGCAGTCTGGGGCGAGACTACGAGCAGTACTTC. Its protein is CASSLGRDYEQYF.

This chain links TRBV5-5 with TRBJ2-3; 7 nucleotides agree with TRBD1. The V gene's germline CDR1 is SGHKS and CDR2 YYEKEE (reference sequence). Trimming cost V 2 bases and J 7 bases; bases outside gene matches: 4. The CDR3 extends over 13 amino acids. In DNA form, the CDR3 reads TGTGCCAGCAGCTTCGAGACAGGGCATACGCAGTATTTT. Translation gives CASSFETGHTQYF.

The chain employs TRBV6-1 and TRBJ2-1; 12 bases fit TRBD2. CDR1 MNHNS and CDR2 SASEGT come from the germline V gene. The V segment lost 8 bases and the J segment 6 bases; nucleotides outside the gene matches: 5. This CDR3 is 14 amino acids long. CDR3 coding DNA: TGTGCCAGCTCTCTAGCGGGGGGGCGCAATGAGCAGTTCTTC. Its translation: CASSLAGGRNEQFF.

The rearrangement uses TRBV5-1 and TRBJ1-1; TRBD1 aligns across 10 bases. This CDR3 has 17 amino acids. CDR1 SGHRS and CDR2 YFSETQ come from the germline V gene. V lost 1 base to trimming and J lost 2 bases; unmatched junction nucleotides: 8. CDR3 in amino acids: CASSLWGQGWDNTEAFF. The CDR3 DNA follows: TGCGCCAGCAGCTTGTGGGGACAGGGGTGGGATAACACTGAAGCTTTCTTT.

V gene TRBV7-6 combines with J gene TRBJ2-1; perhaps TRBD2 as D (6 bases). The CDR3 is made up of 16 amino acids. V lost 1 base to trimming and J lost 2 bases, with 12 bases between them. Per the germline V gene, CDR1 is SGHVS and CDR2 is FNYEAQ. The CDR3 loop reads CASSLGAGWTYNEQFF. The DNA of the CDR3 is TGTGCCAGCAGCTTAGGGGCGGGGTGGACCTACAATGAGCAGTTCTTC.

This chain uses TRBV10-3 with TRBJ2-7; 7 positions match TRBD1. V shed 4 bases, J shed 7 bases, and the junction held 7 bases outside the gene matches. Germline CDR1 ENHRY, CDR2 SYGVKD. The length of the CDR3 is 13 residues. CDR3 protein: CAISGTGNEEQYF. DNA of the CDR3: TGTGCCATCAGTGGGACAGGTAACGAGGAGCAGTACTTC.

The CDR3 DNA reads as TGCGCCAGCAGCCCCGAGGAGTGGCCTAGCGGGGGGACCAGCACAGATACGCAGTATTTT. Translating gives CASSPEEWPSGGTSTDTQYF. The chain joins TRBV5-1 to TRBJ2-3, with TRBD2 matching over 11 bases. Looked up from germline, CDR1 is SGHRS and CDR2 is YFSETQ. Unmatched junction bases numbered 16, after V lost 4 bases and J lost 0 bases. CDR3 length: 20 amino acids.

V usage is TRBV25-1 and J usage is TRBJ2-2; D is ambiguous. The CDR3 sequence is 13 residues long. Germline-derived CDR1 and CDR2 are MGHDK and SYGVNS. Trimming took off 4 bases at V and 5 bases at J, with 8 bases between the two ends. The CDR3 is CASSGVLTGELFF. CDR3 sequence (DNA): TGTGCCAGCAGTGGAGTCTTAACCGGGGAGCTGTTTTTT.

This rearrangement joins TRBV19 to TRBJ2-7; TRBD2 matches 7 bases. The V and J ends lost 4 bases and 2 bases, in that order; junction bases with no gene match: 5. Germline V gene lookup returns CDR1 LNHDA and CDR2 SQIVND (reference sequence). The CDR3 has 14 amino acids. The CDR3 reads CASSRGGEAYEQYF. The DNA for the CDR3 is TGTGCCAGTAGTAGGGGGGGGGAAGCCTACGAGCAGTACTTC. The full variable domain, completed using reference TRBV19 and TRBJ2-7, is DGGITQSPKYLFRKEGQNVTLSCEQNLNHDAMYWYRQDPGQGLRLIYYSQIVNDFQKGDIAEGYSVSREKKESFPLTVTSAQKNPTAFYLCASSRGGEAYEQYFGPGTRLTVT.

The V and J genes are TRBV9 and TRBJ2-3; 7 bases are a match to TRBD2. Germline-derived CDR1 and CDR2 are SGDLS and YYNGEE. The trim removed 3 bases at V and 0 bases at J, leaving 10 bases unmatched. The CDR3 contains 17 residues. The CDR3 loop is CASSAPLAGDSTDTQYF. CDR3 DNA sequence: TGTGCCAGCAGCGCCCCCCTGGCGGGGGATAGCACAGATACGCAGTATTTT.

This sequence joins TRBV11-2 and TRBJ1-3, with D perhaps TRBD1 (5 bases). Trimming shortened V by 5 bases and J by 3 bases, and 14 bases separated the two germline ends. Germline values: CDR1 SGHAT, CDR2 FQNNGV. This CDR3 comprises 15 residues. The CDR3 sequence: CASSPLSGFGNTIYF. Here the CDR3 DNA reads TGTGCCAGCAGCCCCCTGTCAGGGTTTGGAAACACCATATATTTT.

The CDR3 DNA sequence: TGTGCCAGCAGCACGGGACAGGACAATGAGCAGTTCTTC. It codes for CASSTGQDNEQFF. The rearrangement uses TRBV5-4 and TRBJ2-1; 8 positions agree with TRBD1. The CDR3 runs to 13 residues. The germline CDR1 and CDR2 sequences are SGHNT and YYREEE (reference sequence). V was pared by 4 bases and J by 5 bases, with 2 bases of the junction left unmatched. Filled out from reference TRBV5-4 and TRBJ2-1, the complete variable domain reads ETGVTQSPTHLIKTRGQQVTLRCSSQSGHNTVSWYQQALGQGPQFIFQYYREEENGRGNFPPRFSGLQFPNYSSELNVNALELDDSALYLCASSTGQDNEQFFGPGTRLTVL.

The rearrangement uses TRBV4-1 and TRBJ1-3; D call uncertain. Germline V gene sequence: CDR1 MGHRA, CDR2 YSYEKL. Trimming removed 0 bases from V and 0 bases from J, with 9 bases in between. The CDR3 sequence is 16 residues long. CDR3 loop: CASSQDYSDSGNTIYF. For the CDR3, the DNA is TGCGCCAGCAGCCAAGATTACAGTGACTCTGGAAACACCATATATTTT.